This TCR beta chain was retrieved from a study of Tregs in tolerant kidney transplant recipients. As to this clone: Its antigen is still unknown.

Unstimulated regulatory T cells (CD4+CD25+CD127-), CD4+CD25- non-regulatory cells, CD4 and CD8 cells were FACS-sorted from thawed PBMCs. This table comes from immunoSEQ multiplex PCR, and its TCRdb copy is limited to in-frame clones, with some not included. The table lists over 85,000 clones, 90% to 95% of them singletons, with approximately 0.5% in the top ten. Study outcomes and limitations: Expanding Tregs on activated donor B cells appeared to best identify donor-specific TCRbeta clones. The small number of patients limits these findings pending further validation. Changing PCR primers prevented nucleotide comparison between some patients' samples.

The receptor was isolated from a human donor who received a combined kidney and bone marrow transplant. The sample here was CD4+ T cells from blood, taken before the transplant.

CDR3 protein: CASRLRRTSTDTQYF. In DNA, the CDR3 is TGTGCCAGCAGACTGAGGAGAACTAGCACAGATACGCAGTATTTT. The rearrangement joins TRBV6-5 to TRBJ2-3; D is unresolved. The V end was cut by 6 bases, the J end by 0 bases, with 13 bases between. This CDR3 comprises 15 residues. Germline V gene lookup returns CDR1 MNHEY and CDR2 SVGAGI.